The T cell receptor (beta chain) described here comes from a study of T cells in Graves' hyperthyroidism and ophthalmopathy. Study results and limitations: Stable hyperthyroidism and ophthalmopathy were separated using 13 V-J signatures.

This clonotype was seen repeatedly, ten times or more. Its antigen is unidentified. RNA transcripts gave rise to amplified TCR beta CDR3 regions. First-round RT-PCR targeting the TCR CDR3 was performed with the HTBI primer set. MiXCR, run by TCRdb on the multiplex PCR reads, gives a single entry per CDR3 protein. The sample has about 580,000 distinct CDR3 sequences, 14% seen once. Germline V gene sequence: CDR1 SGHAT, CDR2 FQNNGV. The CDR3 covers 16 residues. V was trimmed by 4 bases and J by 7 bases, leaving 22 bases between them. This TCR derives from a young woman with Graves' hyperthyroidism that later progressed to Graves' ophthalmopathy. The chain joins TRBV11-2 to TRBJ1-2; D not resolved. Sequenced material: blood. CDR3 amino acids: CASSSLKTGIIVGYTF. The CDR3 bases are TGTGCCAGCAGCTCTCTGAAAACGGGAATCATAGTTGGCTACACCTTC.